Below, 20 T cell receptor beta chains from the same sample are listed, as sequenced in a study of shared clonotypes between healthy human individuals. The protocol was immunoSEQ multiplex PCR, while the TCRdb copy is restricted to in-frame clones and leaves out a portion. The table has 2 million to 2.5 million clones, more than 80% seen once. What was sequenced was naive CD4+ T cells from PBMCs. Subset given: CD45RA+ positively selected. The receptors come from a man aged 18 to 35 in good health. Some clones in this sample may be carry-over from other donors' samples.

V gene TRBV4-1 combines with J gene TRBJ2-1, with 8 bases fitting TRBD1. The junction had 10 bases not matched to a gene; V was cut back by 4 bases and J by 8 bases. The CDR3 has 15 amino acids. Germline V gene data show CDR1 as MGHRA and CDR2 as YSYEKL. The CDR3 here is CASSRDGTGIYEQFF. CDR3 DNA: TGCGCCAGCAGCCGAGACGGGACAGGTATTTATGAGCAGTTCTTC.

The rearrangement links TRBV14 to TRBJ2-7; tentatively, D is TRBD1 (5 bases). Germline CDR1 is SGHDN and CDR2 is FVKESK. The CDR3 extends over 14 amino acids. Trimming stripped 8 bases from V and 6 bases from J, with 20 bases between. CDR3 residues: CASSRGIRDAEQYF. The CDR3 DNA is TGTGCCAGCTCCCGAGGTATCAGGGATGCCGAGCAGTACTTC.

Comment on this clone: The same CDR3 arises from other DNA sequences in this sample as well. The V gene is TRBV28, the J gene TRBJ2-7; no reliable D call. CDR1 and CDR2 (germline): MDHEN, SYDVKM. Trimming took 4 bases from V and 3 from J, leaving 7 bases between them. The CDR3 length is 12 residues. The CDR3 bases are TGTGCCAGCAGTTCTCTCAGCTACGAGCAGTACTTC. This sequence encodes CASSSLSYEQYF.

CDR3 amino acids: CASSLQGDWYTEAFF. The CDR3 DNA reads as TGCGCCAGCAGCTTGCAGGGGGATTGGTACACTGAAGCTTTCTTT. The chain joins TRBV5-1 to TRBJ1-1, with 7 bases that match TRBD1. Germline CDR1 and CDR2: SGHRS and YFSETQ. The CDR3 sequence is 15 residues long. Germline trimming cut 1 base from V and 3 bases from J; bases unmatched to any gene: 6.

V usage is TRBV5-1 and J usage is TRBJ2-3; the match to TRBD1 covers 8 bases. This CDR3 is built from 14 residues. After removal of 4 bases from V and 2 bases from J, the junction contained 3 bases not matched to a gene. Germline CDR1 SGHRS, CDR2 YFSETQ. CDR3 sequence reads: CASSTGQVTDTQYF. The CDR3 coding sequence is TGCGCCAGCAGCACGGGACAGGTCACAGATACGCAGTATTTT.

The V gene is TRBV7-8, the J gene TRBJ2-5; 9 bases align to TRBD2. V lost 5 bases, J lost 4 bases, and 14 bases stayed unmatched. The CDR3 is 17 amino acids. Germline values: CDR1 SGHVS, CDR2 FQNEAQ. The CDR3 region has the DNA TGTGCCAGCAGCCCTCTCCCCGGGCGGGAGGGAGGAGAGACCCAGTACTTC. This codes for CASSPLPGREGGETQYF.

The CDR3, as DNA: TGTGCCAGCAGCGAACGCCAGGTCACTCAGCCCCAGCATTTT. Translation gives CASSERQVTQPQHF. This sequence joins TRBV2 and TRBJ1-5; D gene ambiguous. The germline CDR1 and CDR2 sequences are SNHLY and FYNNEI. CDR3 length: 14 residues. The V gene lost 6 bases and the J gene lost 6 bases, with 15 bases spanning the gap.

This clone was seen more than once but under ten times. This chain joins TRBV6-5 and TRBJ1-2; no firm D call. The V end lost 5 bases, the J end lost 0 bases, and 10 bases lay between the germline ends. This CDR3 is 14 amino acids long. Germline CDR1 and CDR2: MNHEY and SVGAGI. CDR3 protein: CASSPQRSNYGYTF. Written as DNA, the CDR3 is TGTGCCAGCAGTCCACAGCGATCTAACTATGGCTACACCTTC.

The gene calls are TRBV11-2 and TRBJ2-4, with 8 bases that match TRBD2. The V and J ends lost 5 bases and 9 bases, in that order; junction bases with no gene match: 15. The CDR3 has 16 amino acids. CDR1 and CDR2 from the germline V gene are SGHAT and FQNNGV. For the CDR3, the DNA is TGTGCCAGCAGCCCCCTAGGGACTAGTGGCTCCGGCATTCAGTACTTC. This translates into CASSPLGTSGSGIQYF.

The chain combines TRBV10-3 with TRBJ1-1; the D gene is possibly TRBD1 (5 bases). This CDR3 spans 13 amino acids. Germline values: CDR1 ENHRY, CDR2 SYGVKD. Trimming left V 6 bases short and J 4 bases short, with 12 bases between. DNA for the CDR3: TGTGCCATCAGCCTTCAGGGTGCCACTGAAGCTTTCTTT. Its translation is CAISLQGATEAFF.

The gene calls are TRBV6-1 and TRBJ1-2; unclear D gene. The CDR3 length is 11 residues. CDR1 is MNHNS and CDR2 is SASEGT in the germline V gene. V lost 1 base and J lost 8, with 5 bases in between. The CDR3 loop reads CASSEGLGYTF. The DNA of the CDR3 is TGTGCCAGCAGTGAAGGGTTGGGCTACACCTTC.

With regard to this clone: Other nucleotide sequences in the sample specify the same CDR3. The V and J genes are TRBV27 and TRBJ1-1; TRBD1 aligns across 7 bases. CDR1 and CDR2 from the germline V gene are MNHEY and SMNVEV (reference sequence). This CDR3 contains 14 residues. The V and J ends lost 4 bases and 0 bases, in that order; junction bases with no gene match: 2. The CDR3 loop reads CASSYRGLNTEAFF. DNA of the CDR3: TGTGCCAGCAGTTACAGGGGCTTGAACACTGAAGCTTTCTTT.

About this clone itself: The identical CDR3 is also encoded by other nucleotide sequences in the sample. The rearrangement links TRBV27 to TRBJ2-7; D is uncertain. CDR1 and CDR2 from the germline V gene are MNHEY and SMNVEV (reference sequence). Trimming removed 3 bases at V and 4 bases at J, with 4 bases between. The length of the CDR3 is 11 residues. CDR3 residues: CASSFGYEQYF. The CDR3 DNA reads TGTGCCAGCAGTTTCGGATACGAGCAGTACTTC.

This clone was observed a single time. The V gene is TRBV15, the J gene TRBJ2-3; TRBD2 aligns across 8 bases. The V gene's germline CDR1 is LNHNV and CDR2 YYDKDF (reference sequence). With 7 bases clipped from V and 6 bases from J, the junction kept 18 bases outside the gene matches. The CDR3 is made up of 17 amino acids. The CDR3 is CATKLLAGGFTTDTQYF. The CDR3 coding sequence is TGTGCCACCAAACTACTTGCGGGAGGCTTTACAACGGATACGCAGTATTTT.

This clone has a single count. The V and J genes are TRBV5-6 and TRBJ2-5, with D perhaps matching TRBD2 (6 bases). Per germline, CDR1 SGHDT and CDR2 YYEEEE. Trimming cost V 4 bases and J 5 bases, with 12 bases left between them. The CDR3 has 13 residues. The CDR3 sequence is CASSVAGRETQYF. In DNA, the CDR3 is TGTGCCAGCAGCGTTGCGGGGAGGGAGACCCAGTACTTC.

This clone was found once. V gene TRBV28 combines with J gene TRBJ2-3, with TRBD1 matching over 7 bases. The germline V gene has CDR1 MDHEN and CDR2 SYDVKM. The CDR3 is 14 residues long. V lost 6 bases to trimming and J lost 3 bases; unmatched junction nucleotides: 6. The CDR3 reads CASRMGQRTDTQYF. In nucleotides, the CDR3 is TGTGCCAGCAGAATGGGACAGAGAACAGATACGCAGTATTTT.

The rearrangement links TRBV11-2 to TRBJ2-7; maybe TRBD1 (6 bases). Germline CDR1 reads SGHAT; CDR2 reads FQNNGV. The CDR3 length is 16 residues. Trimming removed 1 base at V and 4 bases at J, with 17 bases between. The CDR3 DNA follows: TGTGCCAGCAGCTTAGGATACAGGGAAGGGAGATACGAGCAGTACTTC. Its protein is CASSLGYREGRYEQYF.

In the case of this clone: Its ends do not fully match the called genes, so a read error is possible. The rearrangement links TRBV20-1 to TRBJ1-4; D is possibly TRBD1 (5 bases). The V gene's germline CDR1 is DFQATT and CDR2 SNEGSKA (reference sequence). This CDR3 has 11 amino acids. CDR3 in DNA: TGCAGTGCTAGAGAACGACAGAAGGAAGATTTT. Translating gives CSARERQKEDF.

CDR3 region: CASTLGNMNTEAFF. CDR3 sequence (DNA): TGTGCCAGCACCCTTGGAAACATGAACACTGAAGCTTTCTTT. This chain joins TRBV19 and TRBJ1-1; D is uncertain. Looked up from germline, CDR1 is LNHDA and CDR2 is SQIVND (reference sequence). Trimming shortened V by 9 bases and J by 0 bases, and 14 bases separated the two germline ends. This CDR3 has 14 residues.

This clone was seen once. The J gene is TRBJ1-1, the V gene TRBV27; 7 bases are a match to TRBD1. CDR1 and CDR2 (germline): MNHEY, SMNVEV (reference sequence). This CDR3 region has 19 residues. V was pared by 6 bases and J by 2 bases, with 21 bases of the junction left unmatched. CDR3 in amino acids: CASSPDRVQEGHSNTEAFF. CDR3 bases: TGTGCCAGCAGCCCCGACAGGGTGCAGGAGGGCCATTCTAACACTGAAGCTTTCTTT.